These 26 T cell receptor beta chains share one sample of origin, sequenced in a study of metastatic and nonmetastatic thyroid tumors. TCRdb re-clonotyped the PCR reads via MiXCR. The top ten hold less than 8.5% of the sample, which has about 69,000 clones, 12% to 15% seen once. Thyroid surgery was performed in patients who had received no treatment beforehand. Material: blood. The source is a male donor with papillary thyroid cancer or a benign thyroid nodule (not recorded which). Some clones in this sample may be carry-over from other donors' samples.

This clone was detected a few times. The rearrangement uses TRBV28 and TRBJ1-2; TRBD1 might be the D (6 bases). The CDR3 loop spans 16 amino acids. CDR1 MDHEN and CDR2 SYDVKM come from the germline V gene. Trimming removed 7 bases at V and 4 bases at J, with 22 bases between. The CDR3 loop reads CASILSSGVGVYGYTF. CDR3 sequence (DNA): TGTGCCAGCATCTTATCATCAGGGGTTGGAGTCTATGGCTACACCTTC.

This clone was picked up a small number of times. The chain is built from TRBV28 and TRBJ2-3, with D uncertain. V was shortened by 5 bases and J by 12 bases, with 9 bases between the two germline ends. This CDR3 region has 10 residues. Germline-derived CDR1 and CDR2 are MDHEN and SYDVKM. CDR3 sequence reads: CASSPATQYF. The CDR3 DNA follows: TGTGCCAGCAGTCCGGCTACACAGTATTTT.

This clone was observed many times. CDR3 sequence reads: CSASLGESNYGYTF. Written as DNA, the CDR3 is TGCAGTGCTAGTTTAGGGGAGTCTAACTATGGCTACACCTTC. The rearrangement joins TRBV20-1 to TRBJ1-2; the D gene is possibly TRBD1 (5 bases). CDR1 and CDR2 (germline): DFQATT, SNEGSKA (reference sequence). Trimming pared 3 bases from V and 0 bases from J, leaving 11 bases between. The CDR3 runs to 14 residues.

This clone has at least ten counts. The same CDR3 arises from other DNA sequences in this sample as well. The CDR3 spells CSARPLTGNTEAFF. CDR3 in DNA: TGCAGTGCTAGACCTCTGACAGGGAACACTGAAGCTTTCTTT. The genes are TRBV20-1 and TRBJ1-1, with TRBD1 as a possible D gene (6 bases). V was pared by 2 bases and J by 1 base, with 11 bases between. This CDR3 comprises 14 residues. CDR1 and CDR2 from the germline V gene are DFQATT and SNEGSKA (reference sequence).

This clone was observed at least ten times. V usage is TRBV19 and J usage is TRBJ2-2; TRBD2 aligns across 9 bases. Germline CDR1 LNHDA, CDR2 SQIVND (reference sequence). The CDR3 totals 16 residues. With 10 bases clipped from V and 4 bases from J, the junction kept 13 bases outside the gene matches. The CDR3 DNA reads TGTGCCACTAGCCGAGAGCGGGAGGCCTCCACCGGGGAGCTGTTTTTT. It specifies CATSREREASTGELFF.

This clone has a handful of counts. The junction departs from the called germline gene at one end, perhaps through a read error. The chain's CDR3 is CARSYQGTEALF. CDR3 DNA sequence: TGTGCCAGAAGTTACCAGGGAACTGAAGCTTTATTT. The chain employs TRBV6-5 and TRBJ1-1; D is possibly TRBD1 (5 bases). CDR3 size: 12 residues. Germline V gene sequence: CDR1 MNHEY, CDR2 SVGAGI.

The chain links TRBV9 to TRBJ1-2; possibly TRBD1 for D (6 bases). The CDR3 has 14 amino acids. V lost 0 bases, J lost 8 bases, and 14 bases lay in between. Germline assignment: CDR1 SGDLS and CDR2 YYNGEE. CDR3: CASSVGSGVVGYTF. CDR3 sequence (DNA): TGTGCCAGCAGCGTAGGGTCAGGGGTTGTGGGCTACACCTTC. Full variable domain (outside the CDR3, taken from reference TRBV9 and TRBJ1-2): DSGVTQTPKHLITATGQRVTLRCSPRSGDLSVYWYQQSLDQGLQFLIQYYNGEERAKGNILERFSAQQFPDLHSELNLSSLELGDSALYFCASSVGSGVVGYTFGSGTRLTVV.

In its sample, this clone was seen many times. The CDR3 region has the DNA TGTGCCAGCAGCTTAGTAGGCAGGGAGAGCTCTGGAAACACCATATATTTT. This translates into CASSLVGRESSGNTIYF. The V and J genes are TRBV11-2 and TRBJ1-3, with D possibly TRBD1 on 5 matching bases. Looked up from germline, CDR1 is SGHAT and CDR2 is FQNNGV. CDR3 length: 17 residues. The germline V and J ends were trimmed by 1 base and 0 bases, with 13 bases remaining between them.

This clone appeared many times. The rearrangement uses TRBV19 and TRBJ1-1; D is uncertain. The CDR3 runs 14 residues. The V gene lost 6 bases and the J gene lost 0 bases, with 11 bases spanning the gap. Germline V gives CDR1 LNHDA, CDR2 SQIVND (reference sequence). CDR3 nucleotides: TGTGCCAGTAGAGAGAGGGTCATGAACACTGAAGCTTTCTTT. Its protein product is CASRERVMNTEAFF.

The sample holds many counts of this clone. The genes are TRBV28 and TRBJ2-1; D gene uncertain. Germline V gene data show CDR1 as MDHEN and CDR2 as SYDVKM. V shed 6 bases and J shed 6 bases, with 6 bases lying between them. The CDR3 length is 11 residues. In DNA, the CDR3 is TGTGCCAGCAGCTCTACCAATGAGCAGTTCTTC. This sequence encodes CASSSTNEQFF.

A note on this clone: A much more abundant neighbour one base away suggests this may be a read error. Other DNA sequences in this sample translate to the same CDR3. This chain uses TRBV7-9 with TRBJ1-5; D gene ambiguous. Germline V gene sequence: CDR1 SEHNR, CDR2 FQNEAQ (reference sequence). With 4 bases removed from V and 0 bases from J, the gap between germline ends came to 10 bases. CDR3 length: 15 amino acids. CDR3 DNA: TGTGCCAGCAGCTCTGGAGCCCATAGCAATCAGCCCCAGCATTTT. It is translated as CASSSGAHSNQPQHF.

This clone was seen a handful of times. The CDR3 is CATSRSGQGQPQHF. In nucleotides, the CDR3 is TGTGCCACCAGCAGATCGGGACAGGGGCAGCCCCAGCATTTT. The chain has TRBV15 and TRBJ1-5; TRBD1 matches at 10 bases. The germline CDR1 and CDR2 sequences are LNHNV and YYDKDF (reference sequence). The CDR3 runs to 14 residues. V was clipped by 2 bases and J by 7 bases; unmatched bases: 2.

This clone was counted many times. V is TRBV20-1 and J is TRBJ2-5; 9 nucleotides match TRBD1. The CDR3 length is 14 residues. From germline, CDR1 is DFQATT and CDR2 SNEGSKA (reference sequence). V lost 5 bases, J lost 1 base, and 5 bases stayed unmatched. Written as DNA, the CDR3 is TGCAGTGCTGCCGGGACAGGGCTCCAAGAGACCCAGTACTTC. Translated, it gives CSAAGTGLQETQYF.

Comment on this clone: The same CDR3 arises from other DNA sequences in this sample as well. This chain links TRBV29-1 with TRBJ1-1, with D possibly being TRBD1 (6 bases). CDR1 SQVTM and CDR2 ANQGSEA come from the germline V gene. Trimming took 6 bases from V and 5 from J, leaving 13 bases between them. The CDR3 consists of 12 residues. CDR3 region: CSVTGSGTEAFF. The CDR3 nucleotides read TGCAGCGTAACAGGGTCGGGAACTGAAGCTTTCTTT.

This clone was counted ten times or more. This rearrangement joins TRBV11-2 to TRBJ2-2; 8 positions agree with TRBD2. This CDR3 has 18 amino acids. Germline V gene sequence: CDR1 SGHAT, CDR2 FQNNGV. The V and J ends lost 2 bases and 7 bases, in that order; junction bases with no gene match: 15. This chain's CDR3 is CASSLYLAGPSFDGELFF. CDR3 DNA: TGTGCCAGCAGCTTATATCTAGCGGGCCCAAGTTTTGACGGGGAGCTGTTTTTT.

In its sample, this clone was seen many times. This chain joins TRBV20-1 and TRBJ2-7; 9 bases agree with TRBD2. Trimming took 8 bases from V and 3 from J; bases not matched to a gene: 11. Germline V gene data show CDR1 as DFQATT and CDR2 as SNEGSKA (reference sequence). The CDR3 is made up of 14 amino acids. CDR3 sequence reads: CSPARASGNYEQYV. CDR3 coding DNA: TGCAGTCCCGCCCGGGCTAGCGGGAACTACGAGCAGTACGTC.

This clone is medium-sized within its sample. The CDR3 sequence is CASSLQGDSYNSPLHF. CDR3 nucleotides: TGTGCCAGCAGTCTACAGGGGGACTCCTATAATTCACCCCTCCACTTT. The chain uses TRBV6-1 and TRBJ1-6, with 8 positions matching TRBD1. This CDR3 has 16 residues. With V trimmed by 5 bases and J by 0 bases, 3 bases remained unmatched. The V gene's germline CDR1 is MNHNS and CDR2 SASEGT.

This clone was seen at least ten times. This sequence joins TRBV6-1 and TRBJ2-3; tentatively, D is TRBD1 (5 bases). V dropped 2 bases and J dropped 0 bases, with 18 bases sitting between them. Germline CDR1 and CDR2: MNHNS and SASEGT. This CDR3 is built from 18 residues. This CDR3 is CASSESEGHPGSTDTQYF. The CDR3 nucleotides are TGTGCCAGCAGTGAAAGTGAAGGACACCCCGGGAGCACAGATACGCAGTATTTT.

This clone was counted at least ten times. The chain is built from TRBV20-1 and TRBJ2-5, with TRBD1 matching 7 bases. The CDR3 has 13 amino acids. V dropped 1 base and J dropped 5; count of bases not matched to a gene: 4. In germline, CDR1 is DFQATT, CDR2 SNEGSKA (reference sequence). For the CDR3, the DNA is TGCAGTGCTAGAGGGACAGGAGCGGAGACCCAGTACTTC. Its translation is CSARGTGAETQYF.

This clone occurred many times. V is TRBV19 and J is TRBJ1-1; TRBD1 agrees at 8 bases. The CDR3 has 12 residues. Germline V gene lookup returns CDR1 LNHDA and CDR2 SQIVND (reference sequence). V shed 7 bases, J shed 7 bases, and the junction held 5 bases outside the gene matches. Here the CDR3 DNA reads TGTGCCAGTACCACAGGGGGTAATGAAGCTTTCTTT. It translates to CASTTGGNEAFF.

The CDR3 reads CASSESGVSYNEQFF. CDR3 coding DNA: TGCGCCAGCAGTGAGTCAGGGGTCTCCTACAATGAGCAGTTCTTC. V usage is TRBV10-2 and J usage is TRBJ2-1; the D gene is possibly TRBD1 (5 bases). The CDR3 consists of 15 residues. Germline assignment: CDR1 WSHSY and CDR2 SAAADI. V gave up 0 bases and J gave up 0 bases, with 6 bases separating them.

At least ten counts were recorded for this clone. J is TRBJ2-5 and V is TRBV11-2; D ambiguous. Trimming pared 2 bases from V and 0 bases from J, leaving 10 bases between. CDR1 is SGHAT, CDR2 FQNNGV, per germline. The CDR3 is 15 residues long. The CDR3 loop reads CASSLQVGNQETQYF. In DNA form, the CDR3 reads TGTGCCAGCAGCTTACAGGTCGGCAACCAAGAGACCCAGTACTTC.

Many counts were recorded for this clone. The rearrangement links TRBV10-1 to TRBJ2-7; 7 bases fit TRBD1. After removal of 6 bases from V and 3 bases from J, the junction contained 5 bases not matched to a gene. Germline V gene data show CDR1 as WNHNN and CDR2 as SYGVQD (reference sequence). This CDR3 has 13 residues. CDR3 nucleotides: TGCGCCAGCAGCCCGGGACAGAGCTACGAGCAGTACTTC. Protein product: CASSPGQSYEQYF.

This clone came up many times. The chain is built from TRBV20-1 and TRBJ2-1, with TRBD1 as a possible D gene (6 bases). The CDR3 consists of 14 residues. Germline V CDR1 and CDR2: DFQATT, SNEGSKA (reference sequence). V lost 0 bases and J lost 4, with 10 bases in between. The CDR3 loop reads CSARERTDYNEQFF. For the CDR3, the DNA is TGCAGTGCTAGAGAGCGGACAGATTACAATGAGCAGTTCTTC.

V usage is TRBV11-2 and J usage is TRBJ2-1; a possible D gene is TRBD2 (6 bases). Trimming stripped 5 bases from V and 5 bases from J, with 22 bases between. This CDR3 spans 17 amino acids. The germline V gene encodes CDR1 SGHAT and CDR2 FQNNGV. The CDR3 DNA reads as TGTGCCAGCAGCCGTAGGACTATCGGGAGTAGTGACAATGAGCAGTTCTTC. Residues: CASSRRTIGSSDNEQFF. Full variable domain (remainder filled in from reference TRBV11-2 and TRBJ2-1): EAGVAQSPRYKIIEKRQSVAFWCNPISGHATLYWYQQILGQGPKLLIQFQNNGVVDDSQLPKDRFSAERLKGVDSTLKIQPAKLEDSAVYLCASSRRTIGSSDNEQFFGPGTRLTVL.

This clone was seen repeatedly, ten times or more. This chain uses TRBV11-1 with TRBJ2-2, with 11 bases lining up with TRBD1. V lost 3 bases, J lost 2 bases, and 2 bases stayed unmatched. This CDR3 has 16 amino acids. CDR1 SGHAT and CDR2 FQDESV come from the germline V gene (reference sequence). The DNA of the CDR3 is TGTGCCAGCAGCTTGGGGACAGGGGGTAACACCGGGGAGCTGTTTTTT. This sequence encodes CASSLGTGGNTGELFF.